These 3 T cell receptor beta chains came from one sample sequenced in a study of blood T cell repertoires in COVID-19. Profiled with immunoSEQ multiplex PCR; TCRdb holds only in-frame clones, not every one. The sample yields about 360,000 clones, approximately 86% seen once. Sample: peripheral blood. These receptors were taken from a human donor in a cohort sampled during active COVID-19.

The CDR3 protein is CASRVGPDGNEQYF. The DNA of the CDR3 is TGCGCCAGCAGGGTTGGTCCCGACGGGAACGAGCAGTACTTC. The V gene is TRBV5-1, the J gene TRBJ2-7, with D perhaps matching TRBD2 (5 bases). This CDR3 contains 14 residues. Germline values: CDR1 SGHRS, CDR2 YFSETQ. The germline V and J ends were trimmed by 5 bases and 5 bases, with 17 bases remaining between them.

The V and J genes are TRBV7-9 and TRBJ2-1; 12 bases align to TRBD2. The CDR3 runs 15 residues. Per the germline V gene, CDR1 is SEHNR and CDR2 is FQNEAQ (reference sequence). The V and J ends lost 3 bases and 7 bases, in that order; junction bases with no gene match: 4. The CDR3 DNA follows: TGTGCCAGCAGCTTTGCTAGCGGGGGGGCTAATGAGCAGTTCTTC. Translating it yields CASSFASGGANEQFF. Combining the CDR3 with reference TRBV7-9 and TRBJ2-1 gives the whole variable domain DTGVSQNPRHKITKRGQNVTFRCDPISEHNRLYWYRQTLGQGPEFLTYFQNEAQLEKSRLLSDRFSAERPKGSFSTLEIQRTEQGDSAMYLCASSFASGGANEQFFGPGTRLTVL.

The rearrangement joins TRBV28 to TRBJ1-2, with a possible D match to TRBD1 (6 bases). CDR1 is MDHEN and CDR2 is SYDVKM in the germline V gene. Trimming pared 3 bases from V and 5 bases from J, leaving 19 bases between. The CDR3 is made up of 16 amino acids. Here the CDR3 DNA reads TGTGCCAGCAGTTTTCACGAGGCGTTTCAGGGGTATGGCTACACCTTC. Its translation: CASSFHEAFQGYGYTF.